These 22 T cell receptor beta chains originate from one sample sequenced in a study of blood T cell repertoires in COVID-19. Clones were sequenced by immunoSEQ multiplex PCR, and TCRdb holds only the in-frame ones, with some missing. This table holds 210,000 or so clones, 75% to 85% found once. Source material: peripheral blood. These receptors originate from a woman aged 25 to 39 with COVID-19, enrolled during active disease.

The chain links TRBV11-2 to TRBJ2-3; 9 nucleotides align to TRBD1. V shed 1 base, J shed 2 bases, and the junction held 4 bases outside the gene matches. Germline V gene sequence: CDR1 SGHAT, CDR2 FQNNGV. The CDR3 runs to 16 residues. CDR3 nucleotides: TGTGCCAGCAGCTTAGGACAGGGGGGATCCACAGATACGCAGTATTTT. Its protein product is CASSLGQGGSTDTQYF.

V is TRBV6-2 or TRBV6-3 and J is TRBJ2-6; D might be TRBD1 (6 bases). Germline loops: CDR1 MNHEY, CDR2 SVGEGT. The CDR3 sequence is 14 residues long. V gave up 6 bases and J gave up 2 bases, with 8 bases separating them. The CDR3 DNA reads TGTGCCAGCAGCAGACAGGCTGGGGCCAACGTCCTGACTTTC. It is translated as CASSRQAGANVLTF.

Written as DNA, the CDR3 is TGCGCCAGCAGTGATTTTAGGAGGGGTACGACCTACGAGCAGTACTTC. Translating gives CASSDFRRGTTYEQYF. The chain joins TRBV10-1 to TRBJ2-7, with D maybe TRBD2 (6 bases). The V end lost 3 bases, the J end lost 2 bases, and 17 bases lay between the germline ends. Germline lookup yields CDR1 WNHNN and CDR2 SYGVQD (reference sequence). This CDR3 spans 16 amino acids.

This clone turned up a few times. This chain joins TRBV7-2 and TRBJ1-2; 7 positions agree with TRBD1. The CDR3 is 14 residues long. In germline, CDR1 is SGHTA, CDR2 FQGNSA. J gave up 2 bases and V 1 base, and 1 base lay outside the gene matches. The CDR3 DNA reads TGTGCCAGCAGCTTAGTGACAGGGAACTATGGCTACACCTTC. Its translation is CASSLVTGNYGYTF.

J is TRBJ2-7 and V is TRBV15, with D unresolved. V was pared by 1 base and J by 0 bases, with 4 bases between. The germline CDR1 and CDR2 sequences are LNHNV and YYDKDF (reference sequence). CDR3 length: 13 residues. The CDR3 sequence: CATSRVGSYEQYF. CDR3 nucleotide sequence: TGTGCCACCAGCAGAGTCGGCTCCTACGAGCAGTACTTC. The variable domain in full, with the rest retrieved from reference TRBV15 and TRBJ2-7, is DAMVIQNPRYQVTQFGKPVTLSCSQTLNHNVMYWYQQKSSQAPKLLFHYYDKDFNNEADTPDNFQSRRPNTSFCFLDIRSPGLGDTAMYLCATSRVGSYEQYFGPGTRLTVT.

This chain connects TRBV25-1 to TRBJ1-5, with 7 bases identical to TRBD1. The CDR3 has 14 amino acids. From germline, CDR1 is MGHDK and CDR2 SYGVNS. After removal of 3 bases from V and 7 bases from J, the junction contained 6 bases not matched to a gene. CDR3 in DNA: TGTGCCAGCAGTGACAGGGGGTGGGAACAGCCCCAGCATTTT. This gives the protein CASSDRGWEQPQHF.

This sequence joins TRBV6-7 and TRBJ2-7; possibly TRBD1 for D (7 bases). TRBV6-7 is an open reading frame, and its role is uncertain. This CDR3 has 15 amino acids. V was trimmed by 6 bases and J by 0 bases, leaving 15 bases between them. The CDR3: CASREGATNSYEQYF. CDR3 in DNA: TGTGCCAGCAGGGAGGGGGCAACGAACTCCTACGAGCAGTACTTC.

The V call is TRBV5-1, the J call TRBJ2-7, with 11 bases matching TRBD2. Per germline, CDR1 SGHRS and CDR2 YFSETQ. The CDR3 is 15 residues long. Germline trimming cut 0 bases from V and 6 bases from J; bases unmatched to any gene: 5. The CDR3 protein is CASSLVLAGDVEQYF. Here the CDR3 DNA reads TGCGCCAGCAGCTTGGTACTAGCGGGAGACGTCGAGCAGTACTTC.

The rearrangement uses TRBV29-1 and TRBJ1-2, with a possible D match to TRBD1 (6 bases). Looked up from germline, CDR1 is SQVTM and CDR2 is ANQGSEA. Trimming cost V 7 bases and J 7 bases, with 13 bases left between them. CDR3 length: 11 amino acids. CDR3 nucleotides: TGCAGCGGCTTAGACAGGATTGGCTACACCTTC. As protein: CSGLDRIGYTF. Variable domain in full (rest from reference TRBV29-1 and TRBJ1-2): SAVISQKPSRDICQRGTSLTIQCQVDSQVTMMFWYRQQPGQSLTLIATANQGSEATYESGFVIDKFPISRPNLTFSTLTVSNMSPEDSSIYLCSGLDRIGYTFGSGTRLTVV.

J is TRBJ2-5 and V is TRBV7-9; TRBD1 aligns across 8 bases. Germline CDR1 SEHNR, CDR2 FQNEAQ (reference sequence). The V segment lost 4 bases and the J segment 5 bases; nucleotides outside the gene matches: 9. This CDR3 contains 15 residues. CDR3 sequence (DNA): TGTGCCAGCAGCTCCAATCGGGACAGGATGGAGACCCAGTACTTC. It yields the protein CASSSNRDRMETQYF.

The chain recombines TRBV5-1 with TRBJ1-1; D possibly corresponds to TRBD1 (5 bases). CDR1 is SGHRS and CDR2 is YFSETQ in the germline V gene. CDR3 length equals 15 residues. Deletions cut 2 bases from V and 4 bases from J, with 15 bases between. CDR3 sequence reads: CASSFDPRGGTEAFF. CDR3 DNA sequence: TGCGCCAGCAGCTTCGATCCCCGCGGGGGCACTGAAGCTTTCTTT.

The chain has TRBV6-2 or TRBV6-3 and TRBJ2-7, with 12 bases lining up with TRBD2. This CDR3 comprises 14 residues. The V gene end was trimmed by 5 bases and the J gene end by 2 bases; junction bases not matched to a gene: 1. Germline-derived CDR1 and CDR2 are MNHEY and SVGEGT. CDR3 DNA: TGTGCCAGCAGTCTAGCGGGGGGGCCCTACGAGCAGTACTTC. It yields the protein CASSLAGGPYEQYF.

The chain uses TRBV6-5 and TRBJ2-3, with D perhaps TRBD2 (5 bases). Germline V gene lookup returns CDR1 MNHEY and CDR2 SVGAGI. The CDR3 runs 14 residues. Trimming took off 11 bases at V and 4 bases at J, with 19 bases between the two ends. This chain's CDR3 is CACKGGSDSDTQYF. The DNA for the CDR3 is TGTGCCTGCAAAGGAGGCTCCGACTCAGATACGCAGTATTTT.

V and J are TRBV9 and TRBJ1-1; D is unclear. This CDR3 comprises 14 residues. Trimming pared 4 bases from V and 2 bases from J, leaving 12 bases between. Germline values: CDR1 SGDLS, CDR2 YYNGEE. The CDR3 DNA is TGTGCCAGCAGCCCTTCCACATATAACACTGAAGCTTTCTTT. This codes for CASSPSTYNTEAFF. Full variable domain (missing parts from reference TRBV9 and TRBJ1-1): DSGVTQTPKHLITATGQRVTLRCSPRSGDLSVYWYQQSLDQGLQFLIQYYNGEERAKGNILERFSAQQFPDLHSELNLSSLELGDSALYFCASSPSTYNTEAFFGQGTRLTVV.

A single count supports this clone. The chain combines TRBV2 with TRBJ1-1; D unresolved. Germline assignment: CDR1 SNHLY and CDR2 FYNNEI. Trimming removed 4 bases from V and 0 bases from J, with 9 bases in between. CDR3 length: 14 amino acids. This CDR3 reads CASSGEAMNTEAFF. DNA of the CDR3: TGTGCCAGCAGTGGCGAAGCCATGAACACTGAAGCTTTCTTT.

The chain links TRBV18 to TRBJ1-6; D perhaps matches TRBD1 (6 bases). This CDR3 region has 15 residues. The ends were cut back, 6 bases at V and 9 bases at J, with 18 bases in the middle. CDR1 KGHSH and CDR2 LQKENI come from the germline V gene. In nucleotides, the CDR3 is TGTGCCAGCTCGGCCCCAGGGGCGAGTCTTTCACCCCTCCACTTT. It translates to CASSAPGASLSPLHF.

V and J are TRBV7-2 and TRBJ1-6, with D perhaps TRBD1 (5 bases). Germline V gene sequence: CDR1 SGHTA, CDR2 FQGNSA. This CDR3 region has 13 residues. The ends were cut back, 2 bases at V and 12 bases at J, with 11 bases in the middle. The CDR3 region is CASSLPQGVPLHF. CDR3 sequence (DNA): TGTGCCAGCAGCTTACCTCAGGGCGTACCCCTCCACTTT.

The J gene is TRBJ1-3, the V gene TRBV28, with 7 nucleotides matching TRBD1. The CDR3 contains 15 residues. Per germline, CDR1 MDHEN and CDR2 SYDVKM. V gave up 6 bases and J gave up 0 bases; unmatched junction bases: 5. The DNA of the CDR3 is TGTGCCAGCAGCCGGACAGGAGTCTCTGGAAACACCATATATTTT. This translates into CASSRTGVSGNTIYF.

The rearrangement uses TRBV2 and TRBJ1-2; D may be TRBD1 (5 bases). The CDR3 totals 13 residues. Germline assignment: CDR1 SNHLY and CDR2 FYNNEI. V was shortened by 8 bases and J by 0 bases, with 10 bases between the two germline ends. The CDR3 sequence is CASDRVANYGYTF. The CDR3 coding sequence is TGTGCCAGCGACAGAGTAGCTAACTATGGCTACACCTTC.

The chain uses TRBV6-5 and TRBJ2-2, with 9 bases identical to TRBD1. The germline CDR1 and CDR2 sequences are MNHEY and SVGAGI. V shed 6 bases and J 7 bases; nucleotides not matched to a gene: 6. This CDR3 contains 14 residues. Here the CDR3 DNA reads TGTGCCAGCAGGGGGCCGGGACAGGGCGGGGAGCTGTTTTTT. Translating it yields CASRGPGQGGELFF.

This rearrangement joins TRBV13 to TRBJ2-1, with 7 bases lining up with TRBD1. The germline gives CDR1 PRHDT, CDR2 FYEKMQ (reference sequence). The J segment lost 5 bases and the V segment lost 6 bases, leaving 10 bases of the junction unmatched. The CDR3 length is 15 residues. In DNA form, the CDR3 reads TGTGCCAGCAGTCCCCCGGACAGGCCTAACAATGAGCAGTTCTTC. Protein: CASSPPDRPNNEQFF.

This chain joins TRBV7-5 and TRBJ2-1; the table calls TRBD2, which could not be checked here. TRBV7-5 is a recognized pseudogene. This CDR3 has 15 residues. The CDR3 loop reads CARSPQAGALQEQFF. Here the CDR3 DNA reads TGTGCCAGAAGTCCACAAGCGGGAGCCCTCCAGGAGCAGTTCTTC.